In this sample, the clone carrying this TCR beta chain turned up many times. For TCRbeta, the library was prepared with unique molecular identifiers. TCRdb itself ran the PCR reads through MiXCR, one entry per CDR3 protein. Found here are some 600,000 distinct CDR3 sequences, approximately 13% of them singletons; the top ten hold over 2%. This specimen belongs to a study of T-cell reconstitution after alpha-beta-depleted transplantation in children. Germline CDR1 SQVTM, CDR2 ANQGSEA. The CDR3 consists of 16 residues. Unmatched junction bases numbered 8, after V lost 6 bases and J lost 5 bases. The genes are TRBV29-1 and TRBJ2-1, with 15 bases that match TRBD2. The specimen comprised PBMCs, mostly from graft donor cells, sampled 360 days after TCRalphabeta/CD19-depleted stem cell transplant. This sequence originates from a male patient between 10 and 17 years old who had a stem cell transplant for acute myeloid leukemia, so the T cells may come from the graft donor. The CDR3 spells CSVPGLAGGFHNEQFF. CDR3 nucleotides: TGCAGCGTACCGGGACTAGCGGGAGGTTTCCACAATGAGCAGTTCTTC.